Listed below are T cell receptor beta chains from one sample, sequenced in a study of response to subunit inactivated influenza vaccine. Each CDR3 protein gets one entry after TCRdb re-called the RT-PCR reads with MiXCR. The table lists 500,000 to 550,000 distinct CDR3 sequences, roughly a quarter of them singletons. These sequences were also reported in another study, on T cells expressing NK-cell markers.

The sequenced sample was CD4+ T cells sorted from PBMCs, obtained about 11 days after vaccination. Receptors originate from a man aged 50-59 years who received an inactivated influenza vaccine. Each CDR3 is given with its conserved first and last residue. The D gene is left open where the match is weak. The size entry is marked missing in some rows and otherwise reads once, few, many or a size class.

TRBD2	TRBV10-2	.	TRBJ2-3	CASMRGGADTQYF	TGCGCCAGCATGCGCGGGGGGGCAGATACGCAGTATTTT
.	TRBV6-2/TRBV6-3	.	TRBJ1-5	CASSTLLKDRSNQPQHF	TGTGCCAGCAGCACGCTTCTTAAGGATAGGAGCAATCAGCCCCAGCATTTT
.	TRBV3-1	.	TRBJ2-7	CASSQVGTGTYEQYF	TGTGCCAGCAGCCAAGTTGGGACGGGGACCTACGAGCAGTACTTC
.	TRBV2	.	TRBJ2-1	CASSEAQQGGRQFF	TGTGCCAGCAGTGAAGCGCAACAGGGGGGGCGCCAGTTCTTC
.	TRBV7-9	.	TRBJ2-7	CASSRIGEQYF	TGTGCCAGCAGCCGGATCGGGGAGCAGTACTTC
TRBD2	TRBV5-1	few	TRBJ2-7	CASSSTSGSTEQYF	TGCGCCAGCAGTTCTACTAGCGGGAGCACCGAGCAGTACTTC
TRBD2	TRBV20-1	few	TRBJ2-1	CSAPAGTSGSHNEQFF	TGCAGTGCTCCCGCCGGGACTAGCGGGAGCCACAATGAGCAGTTCTTC
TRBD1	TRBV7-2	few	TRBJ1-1	CASSFRDRDPNTEAFF	TGTGCCAGCAGCTTCCGTGACAGGGATCCGAACACTGAAGCTTTCTTT
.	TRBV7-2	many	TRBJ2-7	CASSPLLGHSEQYF	TGTGCCAGCAGCCCACTGCTGGGGCACTCCGAGCAGTACTTC
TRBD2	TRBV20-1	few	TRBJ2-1	CSAVTLTSGLRNEQFF	TGCAGTGCTGTTACTCTTACTAGCGGTCTAAGGAATGAGCAGTTCTTC
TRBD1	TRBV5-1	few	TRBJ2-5	CASRRQGGPQETQYF	TGCGCCAGCAGACGACAGGGGGGTCCCCAAGAGACCCAGTACTTC
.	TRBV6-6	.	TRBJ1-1	CASTHPVPAEAFF	TGTGCCAGCACCCACCCGGTCCCGGCTGAAGCTTTCTTT
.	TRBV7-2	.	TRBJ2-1	CASSLVGQNEQFF	TGTGCCAGCAGCTTAGTGGGGCAGAATGAGCAGTTCTTC